The 20 T cell receptor beta chains reported below all come from one sample, sequenced in a study of T cells in Graves' hyperthyroidism and ophthalmopathy. Amplified regions were TCR beta CDR3 sequences from RNA transcripts. HTBI primers were used for first-round RT-PCR of the TCR CDR3. TCRdb fed the multiplex PCR reads into MiXCR, producing one record per CDR3 protein. The sample holds around 600,000 distinct CDR3 sequences; 12% to 15% are singletons and the top ten take over 6%. Sequenced input: blood. These receptors all stem from a woman under 30 with Graves' ophthalmopathy.

At least ten counts were recorded for this clonotype. The chain employs TRBV18 and TRBJ2-3; 7 bases line up with TRBD1. V shed 3 bases, J shed 1 base, and the junction held 4 bases outside the gene matches. Germline assignment: CDR1 KGHSH and CDR2 LQKENI. The CDR3 spans 15 residues. CDR3 sequence (DNA): TGTGCCAGCTCACCTCTCGGACAGGGCACAGATACGCAGTATTTT. Translation gives CASSPLGQGTDTQYF. The entire variable domain, with the rest obtained from reference TRBV18 and TRBJ2-3, is as follows: NAGVMQNPRHLVRRRGQEARLRCSPMKGHSHVYWYRQLPEEGLKFMVYLQKENIIDESGMPKERFSAEFPKEGPSILRIQQVVRGDSAAYFCASSPLGQGTDTQYFGPGTRLTVL.

Concerning this clonotype: This may come from a read error, since a much larger clone is one base off. The chain uses TRBV12-3 or TRBV12-4 and TRBJ1-5; 8 nucleotides agree with TRBD1. The CDR3 is 15 residues long. V dropped 6 bases and J dropped 6; count of bases not matched to a gene: 10. The DNA of the CDR3 is TGTGCCAGCAGCGACAGGACAGGGTTCAGTCAGCCCCAGCATTTT. Protein sequence: CASSDRTGFSQPQHF.

This clonotype occurred a few times. CDR3 sequence: CASRKTGVNYGYTF. Written as DNA, the CDR3 is TGTGCCAGCAGGAAGACAGGGGTTAACTATGGCTACACCTTC. The V call is TRBV6-1, the J call TRBJ1-2, with TRBD1 matching 8 bases. The CDR3 sequence is 14 residues long. Trimming at V came to 6 bases and at J to 1 base, leaving 4 bases not matched to a gene. From germline, CDR1 is MNHNS and CDR2 SASEGT.

The sample holds many counts of this clonotype. This chain connects TRBV7-8 to TRBJ1-4; no clear D. The CDR3 runs to 14 residues. With 5 bases removed from V and 2 bases from J, the gap between germline ends came to 9 bases. Germline V CDR1 and CDR2: SGHVS, FQNEAQ. CDR3 residues: CASSPIRTNEKLFF. The DNA for the CDR3 is TGTGCCAGCAGCCCTATCCGTACTAATGAAAAACTGTTTTTT.

V is TRBV15 and J is TRBJ2-1; TRBD1 agrees at 8 bases. V lost 2 bases to trimming and J lost 5 bases; unmatched junction nucleotides: 8. The CDR3 loop spans 16 amino acids. CDR1 is LNHNV, CDR2 YYDKDF, per germline (reference sequence). The CDR3 spells CATSRRTGTGDNEQFF. The CDR3 coding sequence is TGTGCCACCAGCAGACGGACCGGGACAGGCGACAATGAGCAGTTCTTC.

This clonotype has a handful of counts. CDR3 sequence reads: CASSYLAGRTGELFF. The CDR3 region has the DNA TGTGCCAGCAGTTACCTGGCAGGGAGGACCGGGGAGCTGTTTTTT. The chain employs TRBV6-9 and TRBJ2-2; D perhaps matches TRBD2 (6 bases). CDR1 and CDR2 from the germline V gene are MNHGY and SVAAGI. The CDR3 loop spans 15 amino acids. V lost 3 bases and J 5 bases, leaving 13 bases between the germline ends.

This clonotype was recorded a few times. The V gene is TRBV7-9, the J gene TRBJ1-5; D is unresolved. Germline V gene data show CDR1 as SEHNR and CDR2 as FQNEAQ (reference sequence). V lost 1 base to trimming and J lost 3 bases, with 13 bases between them. The CDR3 spans 16 residues. In DNA, the CDR3 is TGTGCCAGCAGCTTAGAACCTCCAGGTATCAATCAGCCCCAGCATTTT. It is translated as CASSLEPPGINQPQHF.

This clonotype was recorded a few times. The V call is TRBV6-1, the J call TRBJ1-1; 12 bases line up with TRBD1. Per germline, CDR1 MNHNS and CDR2 SASEGT. This CDR3 has 15 residues. V lost 7 bases to trimming and J lost 1 base; unmatched junction nucleotides: 4. CDR3 sequence: CASTRDRGQNTEAFF. The CDR3 nucleotides read TGTGCCAGCACCCGGGACAGGGGGCAGAACACTGAAGCTTTCTTT.

Points on this clonotype: This may come from a read error, since a much larger clone is one base off. The rearrangement links TRBV7-3 to TRBJ2-3; 14 bases are shared with TRBD2. The CDR3 is made up of 17 amino acids. The germline gives CDR1 SGHTA, CDR2 FQGTGA. Trimming removed 5 bases from V and 0 bases from J; junction bases left unmatched: 4. CDR3 sequence: CASSRGTSGRSTDTQYF. The CDR3 coding sequence is TGTGCCAGCAGCCGCGGGACTAGCGGGAGAAGCACAGATACGCAGTATTTT. The complete variable domain, with remaining parts taken from reference TRBV7-3 and TRBJ2-3, reads GAGVSQTPSNKVTEKGKYVELRCDPISGHTALYWYRQSLGQGPEFLIYFQGTGAADDSGLPNDRFFAVRPEGSVSTLKIQRTERGDSAVYLCASSRGTSGRSTDTQYFGPGTRLTVL.

This clonotype occurred many times. The genes are TRBV27 and TRBJ2-7; the match to TRBD2 covers 14 bases. Germline assignment: CDR1 MNHEY and CDR2 SMNVEV (reference sequence). CDR3 size: 16 residues. This CDR3 reads CATSGTSGSRSYEQYF. CDR3 in DNA: TGTGCTACCTCCGGGACTAGCGGGAGTAGGTCCTACGAGCAGTACTTC.

V usage is TRBV19 and J usage is TRBJ2-1; 13 positions match TRBD2. Unmatched junction bases numbered 3, after V lost 9 bases and J lost 4 bases. This CDR3 is built from 14 residues. CDR1 LNHDA and CDR2 SQIVND come from the germline V gene (reference sequence). CDR3 sequence (DNA): TGTGCCAGCGGGGGACTAGCGGGGTACAATGAGCAGTTCTTC. This translates into CASGGLAGYNEQFF.

This clonotype was counted only a few times. The chain is built from TRBV15 and TRBJ2-7; unclear D gene. The V gene's germline CDR1 is LNHNV and CDR2 YYDKDF (reference sequence). V was trimmed by 0 bases and J by 2 bases, leaving 11 bases between them. This CDR3 comprises 15 residues. CDR3 DNA: TGTGCCACCAGCAGAGATAAAGGAGCGACCTACGAGCAGTACTTC. Translating gives CATSRDKGATYEQYF. Full variable domain (rest looked up from reference TRBV15 and TRBJ2-7): DAMVIQNPRYQVTQFGKPVTLSCSQTLNHNVMYWYQQKSSQAPKLLFHYYDKDFNNEADTPDNFQSRRPNTSFCFLDIRSPGLGDTAMYLCATSRDKGATYEQYFGPGTRLTVT.

This clonotype was seen ten or more times. The CDR3 loop reads CASVEDRGVNQPQHF. The CDR3 DNA follows: TGTGCCAGCGTCGAGGACAGGGGTGTAAATCAGCCCCAGCATTTT. The rearrangement links TRBV2 to TRBJ1-5, with TRBD1 matching 9 bases. Germline V lookup: CDR1 SNHLY, CDR2 FYNNEI. V was pared by 8 bases and J by 4 bases, with 9 bases of the junction left unmatched. The CDR3 is 15 residues long. Based on the CDR3 plus reference TRBV2 and TRBJ1-5, the full variable domain is EPEVTQTPSHQVTQMGQEVILRCVPISNHLYFYWYRQILGQKVEFLVSFYNNEISEKSEIFDDQFSVERPDGSNFTLKIRSTKLEDSAMYFCASVEDRGVNQPQHFGDGTRLSIL.

This clonotype was seen repeatedly, ten times or more. V gene TRBV7-3 combines with J gene TRBJ2-1; D possibly corresponds to TRBD2 (7 bases). This CDR3 spans 14 amino acids. Deletions cut 5 bases from V and 4 bases from J, with 12 bases between. The germline V gene has CDR1 SGHTA and CDR2 FQGTGA. The CDR3 spells CASSREGGYNEQFF. Here the CDR3 DNA reads TGTGCCAGCAGCCGAGAGGGGGGGTACAATGAGCAGTTCTTC.

The rearrangement links TRBV28 to TRBJ2-2, with D possibly being TRBD2 (5 bases). Germline V CDR1 and CDR2: MDHEN, SYDVKM. The CDR3 runs to 15 residues. The V end lost 3 bases, the J end lost 3 bases, and 11 bases lay between the germline ends. CDR3 amino acids: CASSFFGIYTGELFF. The CDR3 nucleotides are TGTGCCAGCAGTTTTTTCGGGATATACACCGGGGAGCTGTTTTTT.

This clonotype has just a few counts. It differs at one base from a far larger clone, so likely a read error. The V call is TRBV7-9, the J call TRBJ1-1; D gene ambiguous. Trimming shortened V by 4 bases and J by 4 bases, and 10 bases separated the two germline ends. Germline V gene sequence: CDR1 SEHNR, CDR2 FQNEAQ (reference sequence). The CDR3 loop spans 13 amino acids. The CDR3 loop reads CASSSGLSTEAFF. In DNA, the CDR3 is TGTGCCAGCAGCTCGGGCCTGAGCACTGAAGCTTTCTTT. The complete variable domain, with remaining parts taken from reference TRBV7-9 and TRBJ1-1, reads DTGVSQNPRHKITKRGQNVTFRCDPISEHNRLYWYRQTLGQGPEFLTYFQNEAQLEKSRLLSDRFSAERPKGSFSTLEIQRTEQGDSAMYLCASSSGLSTEAFFGQGTRLTVV.

This clonotype was detected ten times or more. V usage is TRBV7-9 and J usage is TRBJ2-5; a weak D match, TRBD1 (6 bases). Germline V lookup: CDR1 SEHNR, CDR2 FQNEAQ (reference sequence). V gave up 2 bases and J gave up 1 base, with 14 bases separating them. The CDR3 is made up of 16 amino acids. The CDR3 sequence is CASSLYIWTVQETQYF. CDR3 nucleotides: TGTGCCAGCAGCTTATACATCTGGACAGTCCAAGAGACCCAGTACTTC.

This clonotype was counted at least ten times. CDR3 region: CASSLVGINYGYTF. For the CDR3, the DNA is TGTGCCAGCAGTTTAGTAGGGATTAACTATGGCTACACCTTC. The rearrangement uses TRBV28 and TRBJ1-2, with D hard to call. The CDR3 covers 14 residues. Germline V lookup: CDR1 MDHEN, CDR2 SYDVKM. The V and J ends lost 2 bases and 1 base respectively, with 8 bases between them.

In this sample, this clonotype turned up once. The chain couples TRBV4-2 to TRBJ1-6, with TRBD1 as a possible D gene (6 bases). Germline V gene sequence: CDR1 LGHNA, CDR2 YNFKEQ. The CDR3 totals 14 residues. Trimming left V 0 bases short and J 10 bases short, with 10 bases between. Here the CDR3 DNA reads TGTGCCAGCAGCCAAGACAGGGGAGACTCACCCCTCCACTTT. Translated: CASSQDRGDSPLHF.

The chain combines TRBV7-3 with TRBJ1-5, with a tentative D call TRBD1 (6 bases). Between the trimmed V and J ends, which lost 1 base and 6 bases, there was a span of 13 bases. The CDR3 runs 15 residues. Germline CDR1 SGHTA, CDR2 FQGTGA. The CDR3: CASSLKRAGVQPQHF. Here the CDR3 DNA reads TGTGCCAGCAGCTTAAAGCGGGCAGGGGTTCAGCCCCAGCATTTT.